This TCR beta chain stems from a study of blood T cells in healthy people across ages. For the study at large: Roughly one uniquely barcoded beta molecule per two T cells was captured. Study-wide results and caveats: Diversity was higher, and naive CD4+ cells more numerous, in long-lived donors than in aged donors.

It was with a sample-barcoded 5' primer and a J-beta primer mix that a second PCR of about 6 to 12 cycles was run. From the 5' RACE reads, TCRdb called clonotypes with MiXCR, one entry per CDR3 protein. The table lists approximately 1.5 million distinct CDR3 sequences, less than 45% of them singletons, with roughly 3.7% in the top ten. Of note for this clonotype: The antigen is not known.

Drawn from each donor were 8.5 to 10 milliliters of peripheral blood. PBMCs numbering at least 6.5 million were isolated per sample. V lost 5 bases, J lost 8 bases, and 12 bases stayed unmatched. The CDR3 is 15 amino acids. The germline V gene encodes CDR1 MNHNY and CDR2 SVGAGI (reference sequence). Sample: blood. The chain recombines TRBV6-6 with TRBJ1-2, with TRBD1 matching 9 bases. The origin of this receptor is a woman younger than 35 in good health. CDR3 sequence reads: CASSETDRGSLGYTF. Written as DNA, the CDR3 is TGTGCCAGCAGTGAGACCGACAGGGGGTCGTTAGGCTACACCTTC.